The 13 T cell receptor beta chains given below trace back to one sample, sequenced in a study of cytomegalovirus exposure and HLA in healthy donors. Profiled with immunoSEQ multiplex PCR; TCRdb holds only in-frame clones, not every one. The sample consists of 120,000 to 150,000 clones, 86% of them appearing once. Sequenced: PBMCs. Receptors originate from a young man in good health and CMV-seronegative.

The CDR3: CASSRLGGSRVYGYTF. For the CDR3, the DNA is TGTGCCAGCAGCCGGTTGGGAGGGTCGAGGGTCTATGGCTACACCTTC. The chain combines TRBV11-2 with TRBJ1-2, with D uncertain. V lost 5 bases and J 4 bases, leaving 20 bases between the germline ends. CDR1 is SGHAT and CDR2 is FQNNGV in the germline V gene. This CDR3 has 16 residues.

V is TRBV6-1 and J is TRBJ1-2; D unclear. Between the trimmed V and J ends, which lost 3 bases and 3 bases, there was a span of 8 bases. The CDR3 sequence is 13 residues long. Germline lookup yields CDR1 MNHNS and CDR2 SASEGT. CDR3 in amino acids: CASSDWRDYGYTF. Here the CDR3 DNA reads TGTGCCAGCAGTGATTGGAGGGACTATGGCTACACCTTC.

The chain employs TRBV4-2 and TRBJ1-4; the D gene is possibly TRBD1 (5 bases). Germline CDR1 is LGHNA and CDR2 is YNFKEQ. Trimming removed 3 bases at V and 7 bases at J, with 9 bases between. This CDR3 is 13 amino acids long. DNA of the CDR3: TGTGCCAGCAGCCAGGAAAGGGGTGAAAAACTGTTTTTT. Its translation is CASSQERGEKLFF.

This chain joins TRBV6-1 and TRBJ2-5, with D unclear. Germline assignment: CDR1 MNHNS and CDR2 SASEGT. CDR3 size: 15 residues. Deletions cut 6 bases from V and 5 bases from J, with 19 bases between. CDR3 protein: CASSDNLGRPETQYF. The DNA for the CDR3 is TGTGCCAGCAGCGACAACCTTGGAAGGCCGGAGACCCAGTACTTC.

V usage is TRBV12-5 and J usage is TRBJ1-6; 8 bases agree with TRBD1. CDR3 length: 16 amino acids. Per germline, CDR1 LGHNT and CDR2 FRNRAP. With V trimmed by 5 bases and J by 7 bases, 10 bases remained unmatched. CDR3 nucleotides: TGTGCTAGTGGTCCAGCCTTGACAGGGGCCAATTCACCCCTCCACTTT. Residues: CASGPALTGANSPLHF.

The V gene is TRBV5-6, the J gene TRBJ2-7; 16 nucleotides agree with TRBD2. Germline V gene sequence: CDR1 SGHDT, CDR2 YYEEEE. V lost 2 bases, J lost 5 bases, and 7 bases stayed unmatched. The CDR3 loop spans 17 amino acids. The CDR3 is CASSFLGLAGGPHEQYF. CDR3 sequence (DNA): TGTGCCAGCAGCTTCTTGGGACTAGCGGGAGGGCCTCACGAGCAGTACTTC.

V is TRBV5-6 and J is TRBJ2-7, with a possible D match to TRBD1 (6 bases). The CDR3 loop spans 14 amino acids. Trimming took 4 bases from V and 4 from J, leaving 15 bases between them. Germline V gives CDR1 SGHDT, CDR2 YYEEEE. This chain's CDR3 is CASSHRDILYEQYF. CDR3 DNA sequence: TGTGCCAGCAGCCACCGGGACATACTATACGAGCAGTACTTC. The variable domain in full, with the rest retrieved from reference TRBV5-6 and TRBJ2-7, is DAGVTQSPTHLIKTRGQQVTLRCSPKSGHDTVSWYQQALGQGPQFIFQYYEEEERQRGNFPDRFSGHQFPNYSSELNVNALLLGDSALYLCASSHRDILYEQYFGPGTRLTVT.

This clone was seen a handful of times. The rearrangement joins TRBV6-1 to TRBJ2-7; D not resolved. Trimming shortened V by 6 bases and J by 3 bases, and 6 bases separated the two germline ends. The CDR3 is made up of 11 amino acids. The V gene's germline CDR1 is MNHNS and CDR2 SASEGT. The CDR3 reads CASRYSYEQYF. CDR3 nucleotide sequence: TGTGCCAGCAGATACAGCTACGAGCAGTACTTC.

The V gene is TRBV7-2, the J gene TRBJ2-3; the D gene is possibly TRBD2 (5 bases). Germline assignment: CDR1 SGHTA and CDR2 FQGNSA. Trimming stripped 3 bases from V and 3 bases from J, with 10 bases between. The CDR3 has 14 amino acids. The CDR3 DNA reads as TGTGCCAGCAGCTTTTATCTAGCAACAGATACGCAGTATTTT. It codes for CASSFYLATDTQYF.

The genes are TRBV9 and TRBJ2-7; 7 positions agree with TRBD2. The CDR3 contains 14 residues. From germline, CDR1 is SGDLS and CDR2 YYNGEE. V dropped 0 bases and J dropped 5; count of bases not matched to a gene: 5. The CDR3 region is CASSVGTRVDEQYF. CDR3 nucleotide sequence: TGTGCCAGCAGCGTAGGGACTAGGGTCGACGAGCAGTACTTC.

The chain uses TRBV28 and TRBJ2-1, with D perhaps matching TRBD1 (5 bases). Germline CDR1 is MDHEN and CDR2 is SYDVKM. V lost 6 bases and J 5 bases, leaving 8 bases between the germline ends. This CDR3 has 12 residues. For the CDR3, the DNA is TGTGCCAGCAGCCTAGGGGACAATGAGCAGTTCTTC. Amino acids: CASSLGDNEQFF.

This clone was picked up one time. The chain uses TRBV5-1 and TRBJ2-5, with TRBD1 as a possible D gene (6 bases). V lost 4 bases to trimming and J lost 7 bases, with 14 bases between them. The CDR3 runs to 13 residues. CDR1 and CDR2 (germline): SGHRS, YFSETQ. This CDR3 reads CASSVDRPGTQYF. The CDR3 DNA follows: TGCGCCAGCAGCGTTGACAGGCCCGGGACCCAGTACTTC.

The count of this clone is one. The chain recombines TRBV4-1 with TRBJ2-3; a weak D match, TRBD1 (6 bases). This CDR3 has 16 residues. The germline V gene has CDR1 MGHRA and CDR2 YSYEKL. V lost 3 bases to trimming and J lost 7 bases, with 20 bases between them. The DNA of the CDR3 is TGCGCCAGCAGCCACCGGACAGTCGAGGCGGAGAATACGCAGTATTTT. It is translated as CASSHRTVEAENTQYF.